The source of this T cell receptor beta chain is a study of blood T cell repertoires in COVID-19. Measured with immunoSEQ multiplex PCR; TCRdb has only the in-frame clones, and not every one. In the table there are under 250,000 clones, around 82% of which are singletons. Germline lookup yields CDR1 SEHNR and CDR2 FQNEAQ (reference sequence). This CDR3 contains 15 residues. The V gene end was trimmed by 4 bases and the J gene end by 2 bases; junction bases not matched to a gene: 5. This clone was counted once. This rearrangement joins TRBV7-9 to TRBJ2-3, with 8 bases aligning to TRBD1. The sample consisted of peripheral blood. The sequence was obtained from a human donor in a cohort sampled during active COVID-19. CDR3 in amino acids: CASSSRQGNTDTQYF. CDR3 coding DNA: TGTGCCAGCAGCTCCAGACAGGGGAACACAGATACGCAGTATTTT.